These T cell receptor beta chains were read from a single sample in a study of blood T cell repertoires in COVID-19. Here immunoSEQ multiplex PCR was the method, and the copy in TCRdb shows in-frame clones only, minus some. Of roughly 150,000 clones listed, about 85% were seen once; the top ten hold under 6.5%. The sample comprised peripheral blood. All receptors derive from a woman between 45 and 60 years old with COVID-19, enrolled during active disease. CDR3s include the opening cysteine and the closing phenylalanine or tryptophan. The D gene is left open where the match is weak. Where a row states a size, it is once, few, many or the class of an expanded clone; other rows omit it.

TRBJ1-1 | TRBV6-4 | . | . | TGTGCCAGCTCTCCGTGGGGAGCCGAGAACACTGAAGCTTTCTTT | CASSPWGAENTEAFF
TRBJ1-2 | TRBV11-1 | . | TRBD1 | TGTGCCAGCAGCTTATACAGGGGAAGCTATGGCTACACCTTC | CASSLYRGSYGYTF
TRBJ2-3 | TRBV18 | once | . | TGTGCCAGCTCACCACCGTCTCATAGAGATACGCAGTATTTT | CASSPPSHRDTQYF
TRBJ2-7 | TRBV28 | . | TRBD1 | TGTGCCAGCAGCCAACAGGACAGGCCCTCCTACGAGCAGTACTTC | CASSQQDRPSYEQYF
TRBJ1-5 | TRBV19 | . | . | TGTGCCAGTAGGATTGATTCACATAGCAATCAGCCCCAGCATTTT | CASRIDSHSNQPQHF
TRBJ1-2 | TRBV3-1/TRBV3-2 | . | . | TGTGCCAGCAGCCTATACAGCTATGGCTACACCTTC | CASSLYSYGYTF
TRBJ1-2 | TRBV7-9 | many | . | TGTGCCAGCAGCTCTGAGGCGCGTGGCTACACCTTC | CASSSEARGYTF
TRBJ2-2 | TRBV5-6 | . | . | TGTGCCAGCAGCTTGGCCGGGTTTACCGGGGAGCTGTTTTTT | CASSLAGFTGELFF
TRBJ1-1 | TRBV6-6 | . | . | TGTGCCAGCAGTTATCCCGAGATGAACACTGAAGCTTTCTTT | CASSYPEMNTEAFF
TRBJ1-1 | TRBV6-5 | . | . | TGTGCCAGCTTCGAACTTATTTGGGGGGAGACTGAAGCTTTCTTT | CASFELIWGETEAFF
TRBJ2-2 | TRBV7-3 | . | . | TGTGCCAGCAGCTTGTTGGGGGAGGTCGGGGAGCTGTTTTTT | CASSLLGEVGELFF
TRBJ1-3 | TRBV30 | . | . | TGTGCCTGGATGGCGGGTTTTGGTGGAAACACCATATATTTT | CAWMAGFGGNTIYF
TRBJ2-5 | TRBV4-1 | . | . | TGCGCCAGCAGCCAAGAAGGGGCCTATGGAGAGACCCAGTACTTC | CASSQEGAYGETQYF
TRBJ2-5 | TRBV10-2 | . | TRBD2 | TGCGCCAGCATCGGGGGACTAGCGGGGGGCTCCCACCCAGAAGAGACCCAGTACTTC | CASIGGLAGGSHPEETQYF
TRBJ1-1 | TRBV12-3/TRBV12-4 | . | . | TGTGCCAGCAGTCACCGAAGGGGAGCTTTCTTT | CASSHRRGAFF
TRBJ2-5 | TRBV19 | . | . | TGTGCCAGTAGTATGCGCTTGGGACACAAGGTCCAAGAGACCCAGTACTTC | CASSMRLGHKVQETQYF
TRBJ2-7 | TRBV4-3 | few | TRBD2 | TGCGCCAGCAGCCAAGATTTGGGGGGTAGCGGGGGCACCTACGAGCAGTACTTC | CASSQDLGGSGGTYEQYF
TRBJ1-1 | TRBV7-2 | . | TRBD1 | TGTGCCAGCAGCTTAGTAGGGACAGGGGCCGTCACTGAAGCTTTCTTT | CASSLVGTGAVTEAFF
TRBJ1-6 | TRBV14 | . | . | TGTGCCAGCAGCCAAGGGACAGCAAATTCACCCCTCCACTTT | CASSQGTANSPLHF
TRBJ2-5 | TRBV13 | . | . | TGTGCCAGCAGCTTAGGCAGGGCCCGCCAAGAGACCCAGTACTTC | CASSLGRARQETQYF
TRBJ1-2 | TRBV30 | . | TRBD1 | TGTGCCTGGAGTGGTGGGCCTGTGGGGACAGGGGCCCACTACTATGGCTACACCTTC | CAWSGGPVGTGAHYYGYTF
TRBJ1-2 | TRBV12-5 | . | TRBD1 | TGTGCTAGTGGTTCGGGACAGTTCTATGGCTACACCTTC | CASGSGQFYGYTF
TRBJ2-4 | TRBV4-3 | . | TRBD1 | TGCGCCAGCAGCCAATCCCCACAGGGGCTAGCCAAAAACATTCAGTACTTC | CASSQSPQGLAKNIQYF
TRBJ2-3 | TRBV10-3 | . | . | TGTGCCACCTCCGCGAAGGACTTTGCGGATACGCAGTATTTT | CATSAKDFADTQYF
TRBJ1-1 | TRBV5-6 | . | . | TGTGCCAGCAGCTTGGATCCGGGACAACCGAACACTGAAGCTTTCTTT | CASSLDPGQPNTEAFF
TRBJ2-7 | TRBV6-4 | . | . | TGTGCCAGCAGTGACTCGACAGCTCGCGCCTCCTACGAGCAGTACTTC | CASSDSTARASYEQYF
TRBJ2-3 | TRBV10-2 | . | TRBD2 | TGCGCCAGCAGTGAGCCCCTAGCGGGTCACGGTACAGATACGCAGTATTTT | CASSEPLAGHGTDTQYF
TRBJ2-7 | TRBV4-3 | few | . | TGCGCCAGCAGCCAAGTGGGGCCAGCGAGCTCCTACGAGCAGTACTTC | CASSQVGPASSYEQYF
TRBJ1-2 | TRBV7-2 | once | TRBD1 | TGTGCCAGCAGCCCAGGGGGGACAGGGACGACTGGCTACACCTTC | CASSPGGTGTTGYTF
TRBJ1-4 | TRBV7-9 | . | TRBD1 | TGTGCCAGCAGCCCATGGACAGGGCAGAATGAAAAACTGTTTTTT | CASSPWTGQNEKLFF
TRBJ1-1 | TRBV20-1 | few | . | TGCAGTGCTGTCTACAGGACTGAAGCTTTCTTT | CSAVYRTEAFF
TRBJ1-6 | TRBV5-4 | . | . | TGTGCCAGCAGCTTCGAGGTCCCGGGTCCGAATTCACCCCTCCACTTT | CASSFEVPGPNSPLHF
TRBJ2-7 | TRBV3-1/TRBV3-2 | . | TRBD2 | TGTGCCAGCAGCCAAGACTGGACTAGCTCCCACGAGCAGTACTTC | CASSQDWTSSHEQYF
TRBJ1-5 | TRBV7-9 | . | . | TGTGCCAGCAGCGGGGAGAATCAGCCCCAGCATTTT | CASSGENQPQHF
TRBJ2-2 | TRBV30 | once | TRBD1 | TGTGCCTGGAGTTTCCAGGGGGAGCGACCCGGGGAGCTGTTTTTT | CAWSFQGERPGELFF